Listed here are 9 T cell receptor beta chains from one sample, sequenced in a study of CD4+ T cells in melanoma. Some clones are missing from TCRdb's copy, which holds only in-frame ones; the method was immunoSEQ multiplex PCR. Among 90,000 to 130,000 clones listed, about 92% were seen once. Sequencing was performed on peripheral blood. Source of these receptors: a human donor with melanoma.

CDR3 residues: CASSQAGTGDGTQYF. CDR3 DNA: TGTGCCAGCAGCCAAGCCGGGACAGGGGATGGGACCCAGTACTTC. This rearrangement joins TRBV4-2 to TRBJ2-5, with 10 bases identical to TRBD1. V gave up 1 base and J gave up 7 bases; unmatched junction bases: 6. The CDR3 has 15 residues. Germline CDR1 is LGHNA and CDR2 is YNFKEQ.

V is TRBV6-5 and J is TRBJ1-2; 7 nucleotides align to TRBD1. V lost 7 bases, J lost 5 bases, and 13 bases stayed unmatched. Germline V gives CDR1 MNHEY, CDR2 SVGAGI. The CDR3 has 15 amino acids. CDR3 in amino acids: CASKADRSSRYGYTF. The CDR3 DNA sequence: TGTGCCAGCAAGGCGGACAGGTCCTCTCGGTATGGCTACACCTTC.

The genes are TRBV4-3 and TRBJ2-1; D is unclear. Trimming removed 0 bases from V and 4 bases from J, with 4 bases in between. The germline V gene encodes CDR1 LGHNA and CDR2 YSLEER. The CDR3 covers 13 residues. The CDR3 nucleotides are TGCGCCAGCAGCCAAGAAGAATACAATGAGCAGTTCTTC. Translation gives CASSQEEYNEQFF.

J is TRBJ2-1 and V is TRBV7-6; 13 nucleotides align to TRBD2. CDR1 SGHVS and CDR2 FNYEAQ come from the germline V gene. The V segment lost 1 base and the J segment 6 bases; nucleotides outside the gene matches: 3. The CDR3 length is 16 residues. The CDR3 DNA reads as TGTGCCAGCAGCTTAGTACTAGCGGGGGGGTCCAATGAGCAGTTCTTC. Translation: CASSLVLAGGSNEQFF. The full variable domain, its missing parts supplied by reference TRBV7-6 and TRBJ2-1, is GAGVSQSPRYKVTKRGQDVALRCDPISGHVSLYWYRQALGQGPEFLTYFNYEAQQDKSGLPNDRFSAERPEGSISTLTIQRTEQRDSAMYRCASSLVLAGGSNEQFFGPGTRLTVL.

The chain employs TRBV11-1 and TRBJ2-3; the match to TRBD2 covers 9 bases. V was clipped by 2 bases and J by 4 bases; unmatched bases: 13. The CDR3 is made up of 18 amino acids. Germline V gene lookup returns CDR1 SGHAT and CDR2 FQDESV (reference sequence). CDR3 sequence: CASSLNGLGLAFADTQYF. The CDR3 nucleotides read TGTGCCAGCAGCTTAAACGGACTAGGACTAGCGTTTGCAGATACGCAGTATTTT.

This clone was counted only a few times. The chain employs TRBV29-1 and TRBJ1-4; maybe TRBD1 (6 bases). Germline-derived CDR1 and CDR2 are SQVTM and ANQGSEA. The V end was cut by 4 bases, the J end by 0 bases, with 12 bases between. The length of the CDR3 is 15 residues. CDR3 sequence: CSVAGGLATNEKLFF. DNA of the CDR3: TGCAGCGTTGCGGGGGGGCTTGCAACTAATGAAAAACTGTTTTTT.

V usage is TRBV7-9 and J usage is TRBJ2-1; perhaps TRBD2 as D (6 bases). V lost 5 bases and J lost 8, with 28 bases in between. The CDR3 has 18 amino acids. Germline values: CDR1 SEHNR, CDR2 FQNEAQ (reference sequence). The CDR3 DNA follows: TGTGCCAGCAGCCCCCTTTCCAGCGGGCAACTCCGGGGAGATGAGCAGTTCTTC. This encodes CASSPLSSGQLRGDEQFF.

The chain uses TRBV19 and TRBJ2-2; no definite D call. CDR1 and CDR2 from the germline V gene are LNHDA and SQIVND (reference sequence). V was clipped by 5 bases and J by 2 bases, with 15 bases between them. The CDR3 contains 16 residues. CDR3 in DNA: TGTGCCAGTAGTCCTCTGGAGTGGTACAACACCGGGGAGCTGTTTTTT. This codes for CASSPLEWYNTGELFF.

This rearrangement joins TRBV6-5 to TRBJ1-2; no firm D call. CDR1 and CDR2 from the germline V gene are MNHEY and SVGAGI. The V and J ends lost 5 bases and 2 bases respectively, with 6 bases between them. This CDR3 region has 12 residues. The CDR3 protein is CASSDGNYGYTF. For the CDR3, the DNA is TGTGCCAGCAGTGACGGGAACTATGGCTACACCTTC.